This T cell receptor (beta chain) comes out of a study of blood T cell repertoires in COVID-19 (dated by TCRdb to the early 2020s). Background on the whole study: Samples covering the acute and convalescent phases of COVID-19 were provided by collaborators in the United States, Italy and Spain. Subjects who had been exposed to COVID-19, were actively infected with it, or had recovered from it provided the deeply sampled blood TCRbeta repertoires that made up the dataset. HLA class I and class II types, where available, came from metadata supplied by the sample provider rather than from assay-based typing. Samples came from the ongoing ImmuneRACE study (first 160 participants) plus 1,254 subjects from 6 global collaborators. The material from the prospective study consisted of cDNA or gDNA derived from T cells, B-cell-depleted T cells, or PBMCs. The repertoires were released in a freely available public database intended as a resource for research on the immune response to SARS-CoV-2. Nearly every sample came with metadata listing a de-identified subject ID, COVID-19 status, age in years and sex.

Overall results and qualifications from the work: How much clinical and demographic metadata was included differed by source and by participant, and the metadata was provided uncurated.

TCRbeta CDR3 regions were amplified from genomic DNA by means of the immunoSEQ Assay, a bias-controlled multiplex PCR. The authors processed their data as follows. Within the assay, amplification of reference gene primers was used to estimate how many nucleated cells each sample contained. To quantify the absolute abundance of each unique TCRbeta CDR3 rearrangement, sequence reads were collapsed and filtered. For each sample, productive Simpson clonality was calculated as the square root of Simpson's diversity index over productive rearrangements. What TCRdb holds here is the immuneACCESS table cut down to in-frame rearrangements. Part of the clones is not present; checked against another copy, under half of the missing clones reflect an unresolved V gene, and the others are unexplained. V and J calls and clone size are as listed in that table; D and trimming were resolved from the DNA. Counted in this sample were fewer than 150,000 clones; approximately 86% of them appeared once. The ten most abundant clones make up 0.75% to 0.9% of the sample.

With regard to this clone: What this receptor recognizes is not known. No base-level quality is on record; no much larger clone is a single base apart.

Whole blood was collected in K2EDTA tubes by collaborating institutions according to the institutions' own protocols. For TCRbeta analysis, collaborators shipped samples as frozen whole blood, isolated PBMCs, or DNA extracted from either of those sample types. The V end loses 1 base and the J end loses 9 bases, and a stretch of 19 bases separates them. The CDR3 goes from the cysteine to the phenylalanine over 16 residues. Of the read, only the CDR3 DNA is kept; its 48 bases are in frame from base 1. The germline V gene encodes CDR1 MNHNS and CDR2 SASEGT. The V gene is TRBV6-1 and the J gene is TRBJ2-1, with a tentative D gene TRBD2 over 6 matching bases. The sample taken for sequencing was peripheral blood. This clonotype was obtained from a woman in her forties or fifties with active or convalescent COVID-19. The encoded CDR3 is CASSEEGGLRRGEQFF. The bases read TGTGCCAGCAGTGAAGAGGGCGGCTTAAGGAGGGGTGAGCAGTTCTTC.